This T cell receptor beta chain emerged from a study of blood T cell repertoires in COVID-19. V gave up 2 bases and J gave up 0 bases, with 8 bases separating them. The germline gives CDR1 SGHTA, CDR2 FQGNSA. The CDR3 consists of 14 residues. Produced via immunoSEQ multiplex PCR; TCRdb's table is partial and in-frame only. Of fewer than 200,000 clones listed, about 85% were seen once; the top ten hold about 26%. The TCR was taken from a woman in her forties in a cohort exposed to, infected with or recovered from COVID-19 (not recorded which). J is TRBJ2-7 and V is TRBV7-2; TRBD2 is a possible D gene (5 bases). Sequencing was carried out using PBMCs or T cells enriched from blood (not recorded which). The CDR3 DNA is TGTGCCAGCAGCTTAATAGCGACCTCCTACGAGCAGTACTTC. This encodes CASSLIATSYEQYF. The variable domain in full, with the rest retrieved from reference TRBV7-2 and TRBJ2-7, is GAGVSQSPSNKVTEKGKDVELRCDPISGHTALYWYRQSLGQGLEFLIYFQGNSAPDKSGLPSDRFSAERTGGSVSTLTIQRTQQEDSAVYLCASSLIATSYEQYFGPGTRLTVT.